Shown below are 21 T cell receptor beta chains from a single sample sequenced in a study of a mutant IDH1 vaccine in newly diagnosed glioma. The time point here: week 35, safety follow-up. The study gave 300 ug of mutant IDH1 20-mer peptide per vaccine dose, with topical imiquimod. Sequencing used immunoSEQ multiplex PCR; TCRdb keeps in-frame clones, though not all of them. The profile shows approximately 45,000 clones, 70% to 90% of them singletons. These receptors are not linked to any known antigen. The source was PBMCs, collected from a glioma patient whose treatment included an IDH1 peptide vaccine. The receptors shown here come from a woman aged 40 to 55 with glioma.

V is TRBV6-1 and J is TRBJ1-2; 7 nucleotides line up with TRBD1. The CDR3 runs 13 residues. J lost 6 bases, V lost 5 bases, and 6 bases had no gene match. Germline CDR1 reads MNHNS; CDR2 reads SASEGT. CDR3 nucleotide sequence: TGTGCCAGCAGTCGGACAGGACCCGATGGCTACACCTTC. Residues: CASSRTGPDGYTF.

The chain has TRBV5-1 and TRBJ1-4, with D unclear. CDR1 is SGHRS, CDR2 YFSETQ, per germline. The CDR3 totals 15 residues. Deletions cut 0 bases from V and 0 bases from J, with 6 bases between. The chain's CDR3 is CASSLGLATNEKLFF. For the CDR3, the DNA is TGCGCCAGCAGCTTGGGGTTAGCAACTAATGAAAAACTGTTTTTT. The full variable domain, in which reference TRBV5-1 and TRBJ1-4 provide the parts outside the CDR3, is KAGVTQTPRYLIKTRGQQVTLSCSPISGHRSVSWYQQTPGQGLQFLFEYFSETQRNKGNFPGRFSGRQFSNSRSEMNVSTLELGDSALYLCASSLGLATNEKLFFGSGTQLSVL.

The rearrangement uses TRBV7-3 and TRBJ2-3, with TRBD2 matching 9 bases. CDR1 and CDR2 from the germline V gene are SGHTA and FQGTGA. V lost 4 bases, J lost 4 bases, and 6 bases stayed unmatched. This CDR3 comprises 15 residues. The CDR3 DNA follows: TGTGCCAGCAGCTCAGGCGGGAGGGCGGCAGATACGCAGTATTTT. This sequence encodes CASSSGGRAADTQYF.

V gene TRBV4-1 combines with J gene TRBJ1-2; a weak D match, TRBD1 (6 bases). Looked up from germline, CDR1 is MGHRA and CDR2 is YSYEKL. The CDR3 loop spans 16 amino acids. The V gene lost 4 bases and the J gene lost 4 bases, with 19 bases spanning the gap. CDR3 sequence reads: CASSPLDRRGIYGYTF. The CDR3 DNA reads TGCGCCAGCAGCCCCCTGGACAGACGGGGCATCTATGGCTACACCTTC.

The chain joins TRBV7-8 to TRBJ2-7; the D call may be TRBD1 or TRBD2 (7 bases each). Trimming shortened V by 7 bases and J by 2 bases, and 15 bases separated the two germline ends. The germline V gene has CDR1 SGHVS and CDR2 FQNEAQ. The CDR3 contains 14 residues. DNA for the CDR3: TGTGCCAGCACAGGGGGAGGGCTAACCTACGAGCAGTACTTC. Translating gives CASTGGGLTYEQYF.

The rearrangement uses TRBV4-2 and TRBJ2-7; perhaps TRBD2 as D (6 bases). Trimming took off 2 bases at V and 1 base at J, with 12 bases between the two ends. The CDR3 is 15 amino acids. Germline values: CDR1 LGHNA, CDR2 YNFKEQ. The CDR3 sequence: CASSQTRDRSYEQYF. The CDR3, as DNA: TGTGCCAGCAGCCAAACGCGGGACCGTTCCTACGAGCAGTACTTC.

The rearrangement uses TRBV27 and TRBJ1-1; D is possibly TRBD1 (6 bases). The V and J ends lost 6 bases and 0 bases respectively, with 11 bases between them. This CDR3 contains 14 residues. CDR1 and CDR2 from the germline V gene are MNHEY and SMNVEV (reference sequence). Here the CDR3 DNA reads TGTGCCAGCAGACGCCGGGACATGAACACTGAAGCTTTCTTT. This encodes CASRRRDMNTEAFF.

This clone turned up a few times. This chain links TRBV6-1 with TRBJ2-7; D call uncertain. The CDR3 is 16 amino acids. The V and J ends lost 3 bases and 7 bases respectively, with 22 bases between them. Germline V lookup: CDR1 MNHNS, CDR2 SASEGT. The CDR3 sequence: CASSDQRASLLEEQYF. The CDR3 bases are TGTGCCAGCAGTGACCAAAGGGCCTCTCTCCTTGAAGAGCAGTACTTC.

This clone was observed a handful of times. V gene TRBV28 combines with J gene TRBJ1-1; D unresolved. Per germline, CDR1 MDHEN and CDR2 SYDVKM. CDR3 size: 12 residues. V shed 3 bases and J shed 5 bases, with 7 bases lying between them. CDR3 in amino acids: CASSLIRTEAFF. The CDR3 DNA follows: TGTGCCAGCAGTTTGATCCGGACTGAAGCTTTCTTT. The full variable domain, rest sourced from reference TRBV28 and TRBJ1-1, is DVKVTQSSRYLVKRTGEKVFLECVQDMDHENMFWYRQDPGLGLRLIYFSYDVKMKEKGDIPEGYSVSREKKERFSLILESASTNQTSMYLCASSLIRTEAFFGQGTRLTVV.

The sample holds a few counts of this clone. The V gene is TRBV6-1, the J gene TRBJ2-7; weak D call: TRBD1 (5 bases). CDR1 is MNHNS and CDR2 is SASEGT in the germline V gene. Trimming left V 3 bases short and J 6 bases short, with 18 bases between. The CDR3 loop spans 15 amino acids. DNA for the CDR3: TGTGCCAGCAGTGATTCCCCCAGGGTGGCTGGCGAGCAGTACTTC. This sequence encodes CASSDSPRVAGEQYF.

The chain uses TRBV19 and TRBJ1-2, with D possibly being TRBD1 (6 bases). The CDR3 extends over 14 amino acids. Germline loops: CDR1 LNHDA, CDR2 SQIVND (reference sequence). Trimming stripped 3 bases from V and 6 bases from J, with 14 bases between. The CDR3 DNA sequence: TGTGCCAGTAGTATTAATCGACAGGCGGATGGCTACACCTTC. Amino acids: CASSINRQADGYTF.

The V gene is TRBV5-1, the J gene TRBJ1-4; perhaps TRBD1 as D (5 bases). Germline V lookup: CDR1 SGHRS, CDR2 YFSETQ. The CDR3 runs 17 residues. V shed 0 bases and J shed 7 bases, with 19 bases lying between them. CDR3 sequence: CASSLGRIGTSSEKLFF. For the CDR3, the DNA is TGCGCCAGCAGCTTGGGACGGATTGGGACGAGTAGTGAAAAACTGTTTTTT. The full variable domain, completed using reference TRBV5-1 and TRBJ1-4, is KAGVTQTPRYLIKTRGQQVTLSCSPISGHRSVSWYQQTPGQGLQFLFEYFSETQRNKGNFPGRFSGRQFSNSRSEMNVSTLELGDSALYLCASSLGRIGTSSEKLFFGSGTQLSVL.

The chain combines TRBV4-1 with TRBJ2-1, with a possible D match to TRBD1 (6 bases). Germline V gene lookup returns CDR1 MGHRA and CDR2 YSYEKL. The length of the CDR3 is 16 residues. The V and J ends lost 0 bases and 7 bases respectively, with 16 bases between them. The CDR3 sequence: CASSQDWRQEWNEQFF. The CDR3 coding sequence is TGCGCCAGCAGCCAAGATTGGAGACAGGAGTGGAATGAGCAGTTCTTC.

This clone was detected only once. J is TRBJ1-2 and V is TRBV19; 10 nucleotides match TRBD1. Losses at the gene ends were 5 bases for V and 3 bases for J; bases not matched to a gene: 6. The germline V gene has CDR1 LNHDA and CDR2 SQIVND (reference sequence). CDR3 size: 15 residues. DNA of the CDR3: TGTGCCAGTAGTGCCACCGGGACAGGGGACTATGGCTACACCTTC. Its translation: CASSATGTGDYGYTF. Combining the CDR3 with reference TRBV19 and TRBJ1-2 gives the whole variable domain DGGITQSPKYLFRKEGQNVTLSCEQNLNHDAMYWYRQDPGQGLRLIYYSQIVNDFQKGDIAEGYSVSREKKESFPLTVTSAQKNPTAFYLCASSATGTGDYGYTFGSGTRLTVV.

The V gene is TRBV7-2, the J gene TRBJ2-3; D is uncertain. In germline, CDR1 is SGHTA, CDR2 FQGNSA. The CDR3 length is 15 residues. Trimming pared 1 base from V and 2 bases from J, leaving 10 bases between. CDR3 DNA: TGTGCCAGCAGCTTAGACGGGCGGTACACAGATACGCAGTATTTT. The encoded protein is CASSLDGRYTDTQYF.

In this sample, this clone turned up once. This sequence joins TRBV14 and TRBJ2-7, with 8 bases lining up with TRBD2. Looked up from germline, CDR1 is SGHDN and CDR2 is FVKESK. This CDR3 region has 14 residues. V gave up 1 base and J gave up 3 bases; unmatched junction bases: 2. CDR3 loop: CASSQGGRIYEQYF. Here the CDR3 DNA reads TGTGCCAGCAGCCAAGGCGGGAGGATCTACGAGCAGTACTTC.

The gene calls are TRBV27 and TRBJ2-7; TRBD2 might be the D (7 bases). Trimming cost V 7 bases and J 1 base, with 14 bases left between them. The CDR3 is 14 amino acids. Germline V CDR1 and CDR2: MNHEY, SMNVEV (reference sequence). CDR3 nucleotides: TGTGCCAGCAAGGGGGGGGGCAGGTCCTACGAGCAGTACTTC. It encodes CASKGGGRSYEQYF.

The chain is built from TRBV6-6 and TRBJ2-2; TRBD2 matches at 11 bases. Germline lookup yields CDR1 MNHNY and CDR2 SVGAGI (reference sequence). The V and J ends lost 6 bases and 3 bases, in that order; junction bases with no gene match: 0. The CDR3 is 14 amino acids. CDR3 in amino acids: CASRGLADTGELFF. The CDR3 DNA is TGTGCCAGCAGGGGACTAGCGGACACCGGGGAGCTGTTTTTT.

The CDR3 bases are TGTGCCAGCCTCGAGCGGGGGGGCAGCACAGATACGCAGTATTTT. Its translation: CASLERGGSTDTQYF. The gene calls are TRBV5-4 and TRBJ2-3, with 10 bases that match TRBD2. J gave up 0 bases and V 7 bases, and 5 bases lay outside the gene matches. Germline V gene sequence: CDR1 SGHNT, CDR2 YYREEE (reference sequence). The CDR3 length is 15 residues.

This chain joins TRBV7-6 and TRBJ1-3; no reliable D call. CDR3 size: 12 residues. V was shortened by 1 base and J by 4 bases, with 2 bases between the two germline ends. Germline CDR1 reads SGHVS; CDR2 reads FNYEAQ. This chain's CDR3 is CASSLGGNTIYF. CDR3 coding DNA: TGTGCCAGCAGCTTAGGGGGAAACACCATATATTTT. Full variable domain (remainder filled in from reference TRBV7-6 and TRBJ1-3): GAGVSQSPRYKVTKRGQDVALRCDPISGHVSLYWYRQALGQGPEFLTYFNYEAQQDKSGLPNDRFSAERPEGSISTLTIQRTEQRDSAMYRCASSLGGNTIYFGEGSWLTVV.

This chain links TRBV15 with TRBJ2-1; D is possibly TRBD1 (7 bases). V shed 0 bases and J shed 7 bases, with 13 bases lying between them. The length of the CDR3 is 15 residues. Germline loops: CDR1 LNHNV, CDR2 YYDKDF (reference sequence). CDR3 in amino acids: CATSREKAGGNEQFF. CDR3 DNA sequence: TGTGCCACCAGCAGAGAAAAGGCAGGGGGGAATGAGCAGTTCTTC.